This TCR beta chain was observed in a study of post-analysis software for immune sequencing data. As for the study in general: Progressive-relapsing, secondary progressive and relapsing-remitting multiple sclerosis were among the disease courses included. Study-wide results and caveats: Patients with multiple sclerosis recorded significantly lower normalized Chao1 diversity than controls, the study found. Patients showed TRBV5-6, TRBV5-1 and TRBV20-1 among 4 or 5 TRBV segments more frequent than in controls.

Unique molecular identifiers tagged the TCR beta cDNA libraries. A population of roughly 0.9 to 11 million T cells gave rise to a few hundred thousand cDNA molecules. In TCRdb, the PCR reads were re-called with MiXCR into one record per CDR3 protein. The sample records approximately 260,000 distinct CDR3 sequences, 35% to 40% being singletons. The CDR3 length is 15 residues. Germline V gene data show CDR1 as SGHVS and CDR2 as FNYEAQ. Trimming pared 0 bases from V and 3 bases from J, leaving 9 bases between. Comment on this clonotype: Antigen unknown.

The sequencing input was blood. This receptor was identified in a girl under 18 with multiple sclerosis. The genes are TRBV7-6 and TRBJ1-3; D not resolved. Written as DNA, the CDR3 is TGTGCCAGCAGCTTAGCAAAGGGAGGTGGAAACACCATATATTTT. This translates into CASSLAKGGGNTIYF.